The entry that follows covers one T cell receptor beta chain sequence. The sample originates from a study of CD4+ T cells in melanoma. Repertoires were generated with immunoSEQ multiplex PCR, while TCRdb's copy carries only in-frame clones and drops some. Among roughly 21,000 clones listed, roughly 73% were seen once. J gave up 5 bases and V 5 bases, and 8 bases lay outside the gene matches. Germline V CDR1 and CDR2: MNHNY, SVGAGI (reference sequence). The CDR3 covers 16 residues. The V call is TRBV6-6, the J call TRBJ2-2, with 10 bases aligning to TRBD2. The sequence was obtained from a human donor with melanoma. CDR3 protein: CASSVLAGEGTGELFF. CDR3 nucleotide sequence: TGTGCCAGCAGTGTGCTAGCGGGGGAGGGAACCGGGGAGCTGTTTTTT.